The 17 T cell receptor beta chains below were found in one sample sequenced in a study of shared clonotypes between healthy human individuals. Sequencing used immunoSEQ multiplex PCR; TCRdb keeps in-frame clones, though not all of them. Of hundreds of thousands of clones detected, approximately 97% appear once; the ten largest clones hold roughly 0.05%. Sequencing input: naive CD4+ T cells sorted from blood. Subset denoted: CD45RA+ positively selected. The receptors originated from a woman in her thirties in good health.

The chain joins TRBV6-5 to TRBJ1-2; 7 bases are shared with TRBD1. The V gene end was trimmed by 0 bases and the J gene end by 8 bases; junction bases not matched to a gene: 6. The CDR3 contains 14 residues. The germline CDR1 and CDR2 sequences are MNHEY and SVGAGI. CDR3 sequence (DNA): TGTGCCAGCAGTTACTCGCGCCGGACAGGCGGCTACACCTTC. It translates to CASSYSRRTGGYTF.

This clone is a singleton in its sample. CDR3 in DNA: TGTGCCAGCAGTGACTTTTCGGGCGTGGGAGGGGCCAACGTCCTGACTTTC. Its translation: CASSDFSGVGGANVLTF. This sequence joins TRBV6-4 and TRBJ2-6; D is uncertain. V was pared by 1 base and J by 4 bases, with 14 bases between. CDR3 size: 17 residues. Germline values: CDR1 MRHNA, CDR2 SNTAGT.

The chain has TRBV6-6 and TRBJ1-2; D gene uncertain. Per the germline V gene, CDR1 is MNHNY and CDR2 is SVGAGI (reference sequence). Between the trimmed V and J ends, which lost 6 bases and 5 bases, there was a span of 22 bases. The CDR3 covers 16 residues. CDR3 region: CASSRPGSQPKYGYTF. The CDR3 DNA is TGTGCCAGCAGCAGGCCGGGCTCCCAACCGAAATATGGCTACACCTTC.

This clone was observed once. The V call is TRBV11-3, the J call TRBJ2-3, with TRBD2 as a possible D gene (6 bases). CDR3 length equals 15 residues. Germline values: CDR1 SGHNT, CDR2 YENEEA. V lost 4 bases and J 4 bases, leaving 15 bases between the germline ends. The CDR3 DNA reads as TGTGCCAGCAGCTATGGCCTAGCGAGACCAGATACGCAGTATTTT. It is translated as CASSYGLARPDTQYF. The full variable domain, its missing parts supplied by reference TRBV11-3 and TRBJ2-3, is EAGVVQSPRYKIIEKKQPVAFWCNPISGHNTLYWYLQNLGQGPELLIRYENEEAVDDSQLPKDRFSAERLKGVDSTLKIQPAELGDSAVYLCASSYGLARPDTQYFGPGTRLTVL.

Concerning this clone itself: Other DNA sequences in the sample encode the same CDR3. The rearrangement uses TRBV11-2 and TRBJ2-7, with 9 bases that match TRBD1. Trimming took 5 bases from V and 3 from J; bases not matched to a gene: 2. This CDR3 region has 13 residues. Per germline, CDR1 SGHAT and CDR2 FQNNGV. CDR3 amino acids: CASSTGQGYEQYF. The CDR3 DNA sequence: TGTGCCAGCAGCACGGGACAGGGCTACGAGCAGTACTTC.

V and J are TRBV7-9 and TRBJ1-5, with D possibly matching TRBD1 (5 bases). V gave up 5 bases and J gave up 6 bases, with 11 bases separating them. CDR3 length equals 13 residues. CDR1 is SEHNR, CDR2 FQNEAQ, per germline (reference sequence). The CDR3 region has the DNA TGTGCCAGCAGCCCCGACAGTATTCAGCCCCAGCATTTT. Protein: CASSPDSIQPQHF.

As DNA, the CDR3 is TGTGCCAGCTCACCGAATCCAACGGACACTGAAGCTTTCTTT. Residues: CASSPNPTDTEAFF. V gene TRBV18 combines with J gene TRBJ1-1, with D unresolved. Per the germline V gene, CDR1 is KGHSH and CDR2 is LQKENI. V dropped 3 bases and J dropped 3 bases, with 11 bases sitting between them. This CDR3 is 14 amino acids long.

The genes are TRBV30 and TRBJ2-7; D may correspond to TRBD1 or TRBD2 (5 bases each). Trimming took off 0 bases at V and 8 bases at J, with 20 bases between the two ends. The CDR3 is 15 residues long. Germline V gene lookup returns CDR1 GTSNPN and CDR2 SVGIG (reference sequence). This CDR3 reads CAWSVQASPPVKQYF. The CDR3 coding sequence is TGTGCCTGGAGTGTACAGGCTAGCCCTCCTGTAAAGCAGTACTTC.

V is TRBV7-8 and J is TRBJ1-4, with D perhaps TRBD1 (5 bases). The CDR3 runs 16 residues. The V gene's germline CDR1 is SGHVS and CDR2 FQNEAQ. Trimming removed 5 bases from V and 4 bases from J, with 17 bases in between. CDR3 amino acids: CASSRMGVGNNEKLFF. CDR3 DNA: TGTGCCAGCAGCCGAATGGGGGTAGGAAATAATGAAAAACTGTTTTTT.

The J gene is TRBJ2-2, the V gene TRBV10-3, with D possibly matching TRBD2 (5 bases). V lost 6 bases, J lost 6 bases, and 11 bases lay in between. This CDR3 has 13 amino acids. The germline CDR1 and CDR2 sequences are ENHRY and SYGVKD. CDR3 protein: CAISAAEAGELFF. In nucleotides, the CDR3 is TGTGCCATCAGCGCCGCGGAGGCCGGGGAGCTGTTTTTT.

The genes are TRBV19 and TRBJ2-6, with a weak D call TRBD1 (6 bases). Trimming shortened V by 4 bases and J by 4 bases, and 11 bases separated the two germline ends. The CDR3 consists of 15 residues. The germline CDR1 and CDR2 sequences are LNHDA and SQIVND (reference sequence). The CDR3 reads CASSTQGTGANVLTF. DNA for the CDR3: TGTGCCAGTAGTACACAGGGAACCGGGGCCAACGTCCTGACTTTC.

This clone was recorded only once. V is TRBV18 and J is TRBJ2-1; D tentatively fits TRBD1 or TRBD2 (6 bases each). CDR1 is KGHSH, CDR2 LQKENI, per germline. This CDR3 has 15 amino acids. V was pared by 6 bases and J by 1 base, with 13 bases between. CDR3 loop: CASSQGTQSYNEQFF. The CDR3 nucleotides read TGTGCCAGCTCTCAGGGGACTCAGTCCTACAATGAGCAGTTCTTC.

V is TRBV28 and J is TRBJ2-7, with 8 bases lining up with TRBD2. J was trimmed by 7 bases and V by 8 bases; bases with no gene match: 7. Germline CDR1 MDHEN, CDR2 SYDVKM. There are 12 residues in the CDR3. This CDR3 is CASRRGGREQYF. The CDR3 DNA reads as TGTGCCAGCCGCCGGGGGGGAAGGGAGCAGTACTTC.

The J gene is TRBJ2-3, the V gene TRBV2; D is uncertain. Germline CDR1 and CDR2: SNHLY and FYNNEI. This CDR3 has 11 amino acids. V was cut by 7 bases and J by 6 bases, with 8 bases left in between. The CDR3 region is CASTGSDTQYF. The CDR3 DNA reads as TGTGCCAGCACCGGGTCGGATACGCAGTATTTT. The full variable domain, rest sourced from reference TRBV2 and TRBJ2-3, is EPEVTQTPSHQVTQMGQEVILRCVPISNHLYFYWYRQILGQKVEFLVSFYNNEISEKSEIFDDQFSVERPDGSNFTLKIRSTKLEDSAMYFCASTGSDTQYFGPGTRLTVL.

In its sample, this clone was seen once. The chain recombines TRBV6-1 with TRBJ2-7, with 14 bases aligning to TRBD2. This CDR3 comprises 15 residues. Germline CDR1 MNHNS, CDR2 SASEGT. Trimming removed 6 bases from V and 6 bases from J; junction bases left unmatched: 7. The CDR3 DNA is TGTGCCAGCAGCCCGCCCGGGACTAGCGGGAGCGAGCAGTACTTC. This encodes CASSPPGTSGSEQYF.

V is TRBV28 and J is TRBJ1-1; tentative D call: TRBD1 (6 bases). Looked up from germline, CDR1 is MDHEN and CDR2 is SYDVKM. The CDR3 spans 11 residues. The V end was cut by 5 bases, the J end by 11 bases, with 12 bases between. The CDR3 nucleotides are TGTGCCAGCAGTCCCAGGGGTCGTGCTTTCTTT. This codes for CASSPRGRAFF. The full variable domain, rest sourced from reference TRBV28 and TRBJ1-1, is DVKVTQSSRYLVKRTGEKVFLECVQDMDHENMFWYRQDPGLGLRLIYFSYDVKMKEKGDIPEGYSVSREKKERFSLILESASTNQTSMYLCASSPRGRAFFGQGTRLTVV.

This chain uses TRBV28 with TRBJ2-1; D gene ambiguous. The length of the CDR3 is 14 residues. Germline V lookup: CDR1 MDHEN, CDR2 SYDVKM. Trimming left V 2 bases short and J 2 bases short, with 7 bases between. The CDR3 sequence is CASSLSETYNEQFF. The CDR3 nucleotides are TGTGCCAGCAGTTTAAGCGAGACCTACAATGAGCAGTTCTTC.